This T cell receptor beta chain was found in a study of blood T cell repertoires in COVID-19. Original handling: Reference gene primers were amplified, and this amplification served to estimate nucleated cell counts. Sequencing was performed with immunoSEQ multiplex PCR; in TCRdb, only in-frame clones are kept and a portion is missing. V, J and clone size are those of that table, while D and trimming were read from the DNA. The repertoire holds 150,000 to 180,000 clones, with around four fifths as singletons. This CDR3 comprises 15 residues. Germline V gene lookup returns CDR1 SGHTA and CDR2 FQGNSA. V gave up 3 bases and J gave up 2 bases, with 13 bases separating them. This clone appeared a single time.

Sample: peripheral blood. The TCR originated in a woman of 80 years or more with acute or convalescent COVID-19. V gene TRBV7-2 combines with J gene TRBJ2-5; a possible D gene is TRBD2 (6 bases). CDR3 loop: CASSLEGWRQETQYF. In nucleotides, the CDR3 is TGTGCCAGCAGCTTGGAGGGGTGGCGTCAAGAGACCCAGTACTTC. The whole variable domain, remainder taken from reference TRBV7-2 and TRBJ2-5, is GAGVSQSPSNKVTEKGKDVELRCDPISGHTALYWYRQSLGQGLEFLIYFQGNSAPDKSGLPSDRFSAERTGGSVSTLTIQRTQQEDSAVYLCASSLEGWRQETQYFGPGTRLLVL.